This record concerns one T cell receptor beta chain sequence. Its recognized antigen is unknown. A read error may account for a junction end that differs from germline. This entry is derived from a study of molecular identifiers for immune sequencing clone quantification (dated by TCRdb to 2016 to 2018). Background for the entire study: For a replicate experiment, the RNA from either about 20,000 or 100,000 naive CD8 T cells was divided into five aliquots, and four of those aliquots went on to sequencing. The study was a methods study using CD8 T cells to benchmark molecular-identifier clustering-based TCR repertoire sequencing (MIDCIRS) and TCR RNA copy counting. Summary of the overall study and its limitations: The naive libraries included spiked-in Jurkat TCR RNA (roughly ten copies' worth), and this Jurkat TCR RNA is not part of the donor repertoire. When barcode sub-clustering was not used, chimeric consensus sequences inflated TCR diversity, with chimeras reaching as high as 47%. Highly expanded clone sizes could be underestimated because identical TCR molecules may share a barcode. Approximately 3.3 recovered TCR RNA copies per cell were obtained by modeling, versus 9 to 10 by digital PCR, implying a capture efficiency of 25% to 35%. In CMV-specific effector cells, over 99% of molecules were held by clones above 20 RNA copies, whereas under 1% of molecules were held by such clones in naive cells. Spiked-in Jurkat TCR RNA equivalent to a single cell was reported to be detectable even among one million naive CD8 T cells.

Library preparation was by PCR. The sequencer was a NextSeq 500. Bulk TCR libraries were generated as previously described, with the TCR primers listed in Table S5 used. Total RNA was purified with the Qiagen AllPrep DNA/RNA kit. Before analysis, reads from multiple sequencing runs of one library were combined. The authors' pipeline ran thus. Reads were retained only if the reads had an exact TCR constant sequence, and the retained reads were trimmed to 150 nt and grouped according to their 12-nt molecular barcodes. Within each barcode group, reads were sub-clustered at a 15% Levenshtein threshold, and quality-weighted consensus sequences were built per RNA molecule. Non-functional sequences were discarded, and so were lower-count sequences lying one edit away from another sequence. On the basis of fitting two negative binomial distributions, barcode sub-clusters with fewer than 20% of the maximum read count were discarded. TCRdb trimmed the raw reads at Q25, called clones with MiXCR and kept productive beta chains. Every entry covers one CDR3 protein and lists the most common genes and DNA from its rows. TCRdb's processing, not the authors' own work, is the source of the V and J calls. Present in this sample are hundreds of thousands of distinct CDR3 sequences, about 25% of which were seen just once. In total, the top ten clones hold 0.78% of the sample.

Libraries of naive CD8 T cells were built from approximately 20,000 to 1,000,000 sorted cells, with 10%, 30% or 50% of the purified RNA used. Naive CD8 T cells, defined as CD8+CD4-CCR7+CD45RA+, were FACS-sorted into RLT Plus buffer on a BD FACSAria II. Detection sensitivity was tested by spiking Jurkat RNA equal to roughly 9 TCR copies' worth into samples containing 20,000-1,000,000 naive CD8 T cells. CD8 T cells were enriched using RosetteSep CD8+ T Cell Enrichment Cocktail and Ficoll-Paque, and the enriched cells then underwent ACK red cell lysis. Inclusive of the bounding cysteine and phenylalanine, the CDR3 is 15 residues long. CDR3 DNA only is kept here, 45 bases in frame from base 1. As encoded in the germline V gene (reference sequence), CDR1 is LGHDT while CDR2 is YNNKEL.

The sample taken for sequencing was naive CD8+ T cells from blood, with Jurkat cell RNA spiked in. According to the study, the label for this sample's cell subset or site signals: FACS-sorted CD8+CD4-CCR7+CD45RA+ naive T cells. This TCR came from a human donor in good health. Some libraries in this study had Jurkat cell RNA spiked in. The sequence links TRBV3-1 to TRBJ2-3; TRBD2 fits 15 bases in the junction. This receptor has the CDR3 CASSPGLAGGDTLYF. The sequence in DNA is TGTGCCAGCAGCCCGGGACTAGCGGGAGGAGATACGCTGTATTTT.